This T cell receptor beta chain derives from a study of CD8 T cells in Susac syndrome (dated by TCRdb to about 2019). Regarding the study in general: Whether CD8+ T cell activation and differentiation in Susac syndrome was antigen driven was tested using repertoire sequencing.

Peripheral blood CD8+ and CD4+ T cells from healthy donors, Susac syndrome patients and multiple sclerosis patients were profiled by high-throughput TCR beta sequencing. The multiple sclerosis controls were treatment-naive patients who had stable or active relapsing-remitting disease and met the revised McDonald criteria. CD8+ TEMRA cells were enriched by FACS, while bulk CD8+ and CD4+ T cells were purified by magnetic negative isolation. Blood was collected in EDTA tubes and processed within 24 hours, with PBMCs isolated through density gradient centrifugation. PBMCs intended for TCR sequencing were cryopreserved in liquid nitrogen and were subsequently thawed in a 37 degrees C water bath. A purity of at least 90% was achieved for sorted or isolated CD4+, CD8+ and CD8+ TEMRA cells. Points the paper makes about the study in general: The number of individuals in the TCR sequencing and HLA analysis was recognized as being relatively small.

Details on this clonotype: The specificity of this receptor is unknown. The input lacks base qualities; no much larger clone sits a single base away.

The cysteine opens and the phenylalanine closes a CDR3 of 20 amino acids. Only the CDR3 region is kept as DNA, spanning 60 bases read in frame from base 1. Trimming takes 4 bases from V and 11 bases from J, and the germline ends sit 37 bases apart. CDR1 KGHDR and CDR2 SFDVKD are derived from the germline V gene. RNA was extracted using the RNeasy kit, and roughly 0.5 to 1 ug of the RNA was reverse transcribed with random hexamers. The immunoSEQ multiplex PCR assay, covering 54 Vbeta and 13 Jbeta segments, was used to amplify TCR beta CDR3 regions. Bias from PCR amplification was corrected by using a synthetic template baseline for primer optimization and for computational correction. In the original analysis: Only productive sequences were kept, with reads annotated to V, D and J genes according to IMGT and analyzed in immunoSEQ Analyzer. To calculate clonality, Shannon entropy was normalized by log2 of the number of productive unique sequences and then subtracted from one. For each patient and control, public and private clones were evaluated within the 100 most prevalent clones. Clones were defined as Susac-specific when absent from the healthy and MS cohorts, from fewer than 1,200 published viral clones and from other ImmuneACCESS disease sequences. TCRdb reanalyzed the raw reads on its own, using fastp at Q25 for trimming and MiXCR for clone calling, and kept in-frame beta chains. Rows are unified per CDR3 protein, each entry keeping the most common DNA and genes. Here the V and J calls rest on TCRdb's processing, not on the authors' analysis. For this sample there are 170,000 or so distinct CDR3 sequences; around 93% appear just once. The ten biggest clones cover over 0.08% of the sample.

The TCR was taken from a human donor with multiple sclerosis. The sequenced material came from CD4+ T cells from PBMCs. The chain is assembled from TRBV24-1 and TRBJ1-1, and the D gene may be TRBD1, 6 bases matching. For the CDR3, the sequence is CATSDTDRPWYILRKGDAFF. The DNA reads TGTGCCACCAGTGACACCGACAGGCCCTGGTACATACTCCGTAAGGGAGATGCTTTCTTT.